The 27 T cell receptor beta chains below come from one sample, sequenced in a study of blood T cell repertoires in COVID-19. The protocol was immunoSEQ multiplex PCR, while the TCRdb copy is restricted to in-frame clones and leaves out a portion. The data show over 110,000 clones, with roughly 84% seen just once and 3.9% held by the top ten. Sequencing was carried out using PBMCs or T cells enriched from blood (not recorded which). Receptor source: a man in his forties or fifties in a cohort exposed to, infected with or recovered from COVID-19 (not recorded which).

The V gene is TRBV6-2 or TRBV6-3, the J gene TRBJ1-2, with 10 positions matching TRBD1. Germline V lookup: CDR1 MNHEY, CDR2 SVGEGT. The CDR3 has 13 amino acids. Germline trimming cut 5 bases from V and 8 bases from J; bases unmatched to any gene: 5. The CDR3 DNA reads as TGTGCCAGCAGTGTCGACAGGGGGCTCGGCTACACCTTC. Residues: CASSVDRGLGYTF.

The chain has TRBV24-1 and TRBJ2-3; 7 bases match TRBD2. Per germline, CDR1 KGHDR and CDR2 SFDVKD. The CDR3 runs to 16 residues. V shed 0 bases, J shed 3 bases, and the junction held 5 bases outside the gene matches. The CDR3 spells CATSDLRLADTDTQYF. As DNA, the CDR3 is TGTGCCACCAGTGATTTGCGGCTAGCGGATACAGATACGCAGTATTTT.

The rearrangement links TRBV10-3 to TRBJ1-2, with 7 bases that match TRBD1. The trim removed 2 bases at V and 6 bases at J, leaving 3 bases unmatched. Germline CDR1 ENHRY, CDR2 SYGVKD. The CDR3 runs to 13 residues. The CDR3: CAISEPGTDGYTF. CDR3 coding DNA: TGTGCCATCAGTGAGCCCGGGACAGATGGCTACACCTTC.

This clone was seen only once. CDR3 coding DNA: TGTGCCAGCAGCTCCCGGCTCAGGGTTACGGGGAACACTGAAGCTTTCTTT. The encoded protein is CASSSRLRVTGNTEAFF. V usage is TRBV11-2 and J usage is TRBJ1-1; D is possibly TRBD1 (5 bases). This CDR3 spans 17 amino acids. Trimming took off 4 bases at V and 1 base at J, with 19 bases between the two ends. Germline CDR1 reads SGHAT; CDR2 reads FQNNGV.

This sequence joins TRBV7-9 and TRBJ2-7; D unresolved. Trimming left V 5 bases short and J 2 bases short, with 10 bases between. The CDR3 runs to 13 residues. Germline loops: CDR1 SEHNR, CDR2 FQNEAQ (reference sequence). Here the CDR3 DNA reads TGTGCCAGCAGCGGGCACAACCCCTACGAGCAGTACTTC. Amino acid sequence: CASSGHNPYEQYF.

This chain connects TRBV30 to TRBJ1-1; TRBD1 is a possible D gene (5 bases). The CDR3 runs to 14 residues. The germline V gene encodes CDR1 GTSNPN and CDR2 SVGIG (reference sequence). Trimming left V 2 bases short and J 3 bases short, with 13 bases between. In DNA, the CDR3 is TGTGCCTGGAGTCCCCCGGGGGGGTACACTGAAGCTTTCTTT. Translated, it gives CAWSPPGGYTEAFF.

This clone was counted once. The gene calls are TRBV7-2 and TRBJ1-2; D is unresolved. Trimming pared 8 bases from V and 4 bases from J, leaving 17 bases between. In germline, CDR1 is SGHTA, CDR2 FQGNSA. The CDR3 contains 14 residues. The CDR3 loop is CASGSKAGGYGYTF. The CDR3 DNA is TGTGCCAGCGGCTCCAAAGCGGGAGGCTATGGCTACACCTTC.

This sequence joins TRBV30 and TRBJ1-5; D is ambiguous. The ends were cut back, 0 bases at V and 1 base at J, with 10 bases in the middle. The CDR3 is 15 amino acids. In germline, CDR1 is GTSNPN, CDR2 SVGIG (reference sequence). The CDR3 sequence: CAWSVRGLSNQPQHF. The CDR3 DNA sequence: TGTGCCTGGAGTGTACGGGGTCTGAGCAATCAGCCCCAGCATTTT.

This clone came up a few times. CDR3 coding DNA: TGTGCCAGCAGTTGGACAGGAGGCATGAACACTGAAGCTTTCTTT. It codes for CASSWTGGMNTEAFF. The chain employs TRBV27 and TRBJ1-1, with TRBD1 identical over 7 bases. V shed 4 bases, J shed 0 bases, and the junction held 5 bases outside the gene matches. Germline CDR1 reads MNHEY; CDR2 reads SMNVEV (reference sequence). The CDR3 covers 15 residues.

The genes are TRBV27 and TRBJ1-5, with D maybe TRBD1 (5 bases). Trimming shortened V by 6 bases and J by 3 bases, and 9 bases separated the two germline ends. The germline gives CDR1 MNHEY, CDR2 SMNVEV (reference sequence). CDR3 length equals 13 residues. CDR3 in amino acids: CASRRDYNQPQHF. The CDR3 nucleotides read TGTGCCAGCAGGAGGGACTACAATCAGCCCCAGCATTTT.

V usage is TRBV30 and J usage is TRBJ2-5; 7 positions agree with TRBD2. The V and J ends lost 0 bases and 2 bases, in that order; junction bases with no gene match: 6. The CDR3 loop spans 15 amino acids. The V gene's germline CDR1 is GTSNPN and CDR2 SVGIG (reference sequence). The CDR3 region is CAWSVGSGQQETQYF. In DNA form, the CDR3 reads TGTGCCTGGAGTGTAGGTAGCGGGCAACAAGAGACCCAGTACTTC.

The rearrangement links TRBV10-3 to TRBJ2-2, with 8 bases matching TRBD1. Germline CDR1 is ENHRY and CDR2 is SYGVKD. V was clipped by 8 bases and J by 0 bases; unmatched bases: 5. The CDR3 is 15 amino acids. The CDR3 DNA sequence: TGTGCCATCGGCTGGACAGGGACGAACACCGGGGAGCTGTTTTTT. Translation gives CAIGWTGTNTGELFF.

Remarks on this clone: Sequence at one end of the junction differs from germline and may be a read error. The CDR3 coding sequence is TGTGCCAGCAGGGAAGGGACAGGGGTAGGGAAGCCCCAGCATTTT. Translating gives CASREGTGVGKPQHF. The chain carries TRBV6-1 and TRBJ1-5, with 10 bases matching TRBD1. Germline V gene data show CDR1 as MNHNS and CDR2 as SASEGT. The CDR3 extends over 15 amino acids.

The chain combines TRBV19 with TRBJ1-5, with TRBD1 identical over 11 bases. Trimming at V came to 4 bases and at J to 5 bases, leaving 1 base not matched to a gene. This CDR3 has 14 residues. Germline-derived CDR1 and CDR2 are LNHDA and SQIVND (reference sequence). CDR3 nucleotides: TGTGCCAGTAGTAGGACAGGGGGCGATCAGCCCCAGCATTTT. The encoded protein is CASSRTGGDQPQHF.

This clone showed up just a few times. The chain combines TRBV7-8 with TRBJ1-2, with D perhaps matching TRBD1 (6 bases). This CDR3 has 18 amino acids. Germline V lookup: CDR1 SGHVS, CDR2 FQNEAQ. Between the trimmed V and J ends, which lost 1 base and 4 bases, there was a span of 22 bases. The CDR3 region is CASSLVLFPQGELYGYTF. The DNA for the CDR3 is TGTGCCAGCAGCTTAGTTCTCTTCCCACAGGGAGAACTCTATGGCTACACCTTC.

Only a few counts were recorded for this clone. The chain carries TRBV6-5 and TRBJ1-6; D may be TRBD1 (6 bases). Trimming pared 2 bases from V and 11 bases from J, leaving 19 bases between. This CDR3 contains 16 residues. The germline gives CDR1 MNHEY, CDR2 SVGAGI. The CDR3 spells CASSYAQGVGGTPLHF. DNA of the CDR3: TGTGCCAGCAGTTACGCCCAAGGCGTAGGGGGAACACCCCTCCACTTT.

The chain employs TRBV6-2 or TRBV6-3 and TRBJ2-7; TRBD1 agrees at 10 bases. V shed 5 bases and J 6 bases; nucleotides not matched to a gene: 10. Germline assignment: CDR1 MNHEY and CDR2 SVGEGT. The length of the CDR3 is 15 residues. The CDR3 sequence: CASSDRDRGWGEQYF. The CDR3 nucleotides are TGTGCCAGCAGTGACCGGGACAGGGGCTGGGGCGAGCAGTACTTC.

This clone was observed once. The chain couples TRBV7-2 to TRBJ1-5; D remains unclear. The CDR3 has 16 residues. With 0 bases removed from V and 7 bases from J, the gap between germline ends came to 16 bases. The germline V gene encodes CDR1 SGHTA and CDR2 FQGNSA. The CDR3: CASSLALYGEIQPQHF. Here the CDR3 DNA reads TGTGCCAGCAGCTTAGCGCTCTATGGGGAGATCCAGCCCCAGCATTTT.

V is TRBV10-1 and J is TRBJ2-2; maybe TRBD1 (6 bases). CDR3 size: 13 residues. Germline CDR1 is WNHNN and CDR2 is SYGVQD (reference sequence). V was pared by 9 bases and J by 0 bases, with 8 bases between. CDR3 coding DNA: TGCGCCAGTCGGGACACGAACACCGGGGAGCTGTTTTTT. Its protein product is CASRDTNTGELFF.

This clone was counted once. The CDR3 here is CASSKRREVSPLHF. The CDR3 bases are TGTGCCAGCAGCAAACGAAGGGAGGTTTCACCCCTCCACTTT. The rearrangement links TRBV13 to TRBJ1-6; D is uncertain. Germline V gene sequence: CDR1 PRHDT, CDR2 FYEKMQ (reference sequence). V was cut by 5 bases and J by 9 bases, with 14 bases left in between. This CDR3 region has 14 residues.

The chain is built from TRBV28 and TRBJ2-3, with D perhaps TRBD2 (6 bases). Between the trimmed V and J ends, which lost 5 bases and 2 bases, there was a span of 17 bases. Germline loops: CDR1 MDHEN, CDR2 SYDVKM. The length of the CDR3 is 16 residues. CDR3 region: CASSPPGVAVTDTQYF. The CDR3 nucleotides are TGTGCCAGCAGTCCCCCCGGGGTAGCGGTCACAGATACGCAGTATTTT.

CDR3 residues: CASSLRLAGTGELFF. CDR3 DNA sequence: TGTGCCAGCAGCTTAAGGCTAGCGGGAACCGGGGAGCTGTTTTTT. The chain combines TRBV7-2 with TRBJ2-2, with 9 nucleotides matching TRBD2. Looked up from germline, CDR1 is SGHTA and CDR2 is FQGNSA. V was clipped by 2 bases and J by 5 bases; unmatched bases: 3. CDR3 length equals 15 residues.

The J gene is TRBJ1-2, the V gene TRBV6-1, with 8 bases lining up with TRBD1. The CDR3 contains 15 residues. The J segment lost 8 bases and the V segment lost 3 bases, leaving 11 bases of the junction unmatched. From germline, CDR1 is MNHNS and CDR2 SASEGT. CDR3 sequence (DNA): TGTGCCAGCAGTGACGGACAGGGCGGACGTTTCGGCTACACCTTC. Translated: CASSDGQGGRFGYTF.

The V call is TRBV5-4, the J call TRBJ2-1, with 7 positions matching TRBD1. The CDR3 runs 15 residues. With V trimmed by 4 bases and J by 0 bases, 4 bases remained unmatched. Germline CDR1 reads SGHNT; CDR2 reads YYREEE (reference sequence). The CDR3 here is CASSVTGLSYNEQFF. The CDR3 DNA reads as TGTGCCAGCAGCGTGACAGGGCTCTCCTACAATGAGCAGTTCTTC.

The genes are TRBV27 and TRBJ2-4; TRBD2 might be the D (5 bases). The length of the CDR3 is 13 residues. The germline gives CDR1 MNHEY, CDR2 SMNVEV (reference sequence). Deletions cut 6 bases from V and 2 bases from J, with 8 bases between. The CDR3 nucleotides are TGTGCCAGCAGCGAGGGATCCAAAAACATTCAGTACTTC. Protein: CASSEGSKNIQYF.

The V gene is TRBV6-6, the J gene TRBJ2-7; 7 nucleotides line up with TRBD1. Germline CDR1 reads MNHNY; CDR2 reads SVGAGI (reference sequence). Losses at the gene ends were 6 bases for V and 6 bases for J; bases not matched to a gene: 5. The CDR3 is 12 residues long. The CDR3 protein is CASRTTGAEQYF. The CDR3 region has the DNA TGTGCCAGCAGGACTACAGGGGCCGAGCAGTACTTC.

The chain is built from TRBV28 and TRBJ1-6; 7 nucleotides match TRBD1. Looked up from germline, CDR1 is MDHEN and CDR2 is SYDVKM. With 3 bases clipped from V and 7 bases from J, the junction kept 3 bases outside the gene matches. The CDR3 sequence is 14 residues long. The CDR3 is CASSFQGGNSPLHF. The CDR3 bases are TGTGCCAGCAGTTTCCAGGGGGGAAATTCACCCCTCCACTTT.